Listed below are T cell receptor beta chains from one sample, sequenced in a study of blood T cell repertoires in COVID-19. Some clones are missing from TCRdb's copy, which holds only in-frame ones; the method was immunoSEQ multiplex PCR. The data show 200,000 to 250,000 clones, around nine tenths seen once. The sample was peripheral blood. These receptor sequences come from a woman aged 55-70 years with acute or convalescent COVID-19. Both conserved end residues are part of each CDR3. Fields, in order: J gene, V gene, D gene, CDR3 protein, CDR3 DNA. The D gene is left open where the match is weak.

TRBJ2-1 | TRBV19 | . | CASSTFNEQFF | TGTGCCAGTAGTACCTTTAATGAGCAGTTCTTC
TRBJ1-6 | TRBV4-3 | . | CASSQGGRGNSPLHF | TGCGCCAGCAGCCAAGGGGGCAGAGGTAATTCACCCCTCCACTTT
TRBJ1-5 | TRBV6-6 | . | CASSSSPYSNQPQHF | TGTGCCAGCAGTTCCTCACCCTATAGCAATCAGCCCCAGCATTTT
TRBJ2-7 | TRBV6-6 | TRBD2 | CASSYSRQGGGRKYF | TGTGCCAGCAGTTACTCTCGGCAGGGAGGCGGGAGGAAGTACTTC
TRBJ1-5 | TRBV12-3/TRBV12-4 | TRBD1 | CASRTGQAQPQHF | TGTGCCAGCCGGACAGGGCAGGCTCAGCCCCAGCATTTT
TRBJ1-1 | TRBV5-4 | . | CASSLGALGTEAFF | TGTGCCAGCAGCTTGGGGGCTTTGGGCACTGAAGCTTTCTTT
TRBJ2-1 | TRBV3-1/TRBV3-2 | TRBD2 | CASSYFGTTNEQFF | TGTGCCAGCAGCTACTTTGGGACTACCAATGAGCAGTTCTTC
TRBJ2-3 | TRBV4-3 | TRBD2 | CASSQGGGKDTQYF | TGCGCCAGCAGCCAAGGGGGGGGGAAAGATACGCAGTATTTT
TRBJ1-1 | TRBV27 | . | CASSLSSLLNTEAFF | TGTGCCAGCAGTTTATCTAGCCTACTTAACACTGAAGCTTTCTTT
TRBJ1-2 | TRBV7-3 | . | CASSLTGAGYGYTF | TGTGCCAGCAGCTTAACGGGGGCAGGCTATGGCTACACCTTC
TRBJ2-3 | TRBV19 | . | CASSLRTDTQYF | TGTGCCAGTAGTCTCCGCACAGATACGCAGTATTTT
TRBJ2-3 | TRBV5-4 | . | CASSLAAASSTDTQYF | TGTGCCAGCAGCTTGGCTGCGGCTTCTAGCACAGATACGCAGTATTTT
TRBJ2-1 | TRBV7-9 | . | CASSPVRDIFNEQFF | TGTGCCAGCAGCCCTGTCCGGGACATCTTCAATGAGCAGTTCTTC
TRBJ1-5 | TRBV6-2/TRBV6-3 | . | CASSLPAEGFQPQHF | TGTGCCAGCAGTTTGCCGGCGGAAGGATTTCAGCCCCAGCATTTT